Listed below are T cell receptor beta chains from one sample, sequenced in a study of blood T cells in healthy people across ages. MiXCR, applied by TCRdb to the 5' RACE reads, yields one record per CDR3 protein. The profile shows 1.5 million to 1.8 million distinct CDR3 sequences, 42% of them singletons. The sample taken for sequencing was blood. The receptors stem from a woman aged 18-35 years in good health. Each CDR3 is given with its conserved first and last residue. The D gene is left open where the match is weak. The listing skips clone size in some rows; elsewhere it reads once, few, many or a size class.

clone size | D gene | J gene | V gene | CDR3 protein | CDR3 DNA
. | . | TRBJ1-5 | TRBV20-1 | CSAPAGLYQPQHF | TGCAGTGCCCCCGCTGGGCTGTATCAGCCCCAGCATTTT
many | . | TRBJ1-5 | TRBV29-1 | CSAAFGGNNQPQHF | TGCAGCGCCGCCTTCGGAGGGAACAATCAGCCCCAGCATTTT
. | TRBD1 | TRBJ2-1 | TRBV20-1 | CSARKPGQGYNEQFF | TGCAGTGCTAGGAAACCGGGACAGGGGTACAATGAGCAGTTCTTC
. | TRBD1 | TRBJ2-5 | TRBV30 | CAWTGGQETQYF | TGTGCCTGGACAGGGGGACAAGAGACCCAGTACTTC
few | TRBD2 | TRBJ2-7 | TRBV7-6 | CASRSVPGLASEQYF | TGTGCCAGCAGGTCCGTTCCGGGACTAGCATCCGAGCAGTACTTC
. | . | TRBJ2-7 | TRBV20-1 | CSAVVLSSYNEQYF | TGCAGTGCAGTTGTGCTTAGCTCCTACAATGAGCAGTACTTC
. | . | TRBJ2-7 | TRBV29-1 | CSVRGRISYEQYF | TGCAGCGTTCGGGGACGGATATCCTACGAGCAGTACTTC
. | . | TRBJ1-1 | TRBV9 | CASSVAQEAEAFF | TGTGCCAGCAGCGTAGCTCAGGAGGCTGAAGCTTTCTTT
. | . | TRBJ2-7 | TRBV9 | CASSKGRIDFGDEQYF | TGTGCCAGCAGCAAAGGTAGGATCGACTTCGGGGACGAGCAGTACTTC
. | . | TRBJ1-5 | TRBV7-9 | CASSLGGLDNQPRHF | TGTGCCAGCAGCTTAGGCGGCCTGGACAATCAGCCCCGGCATTTT